This TCR beta chain came from a study of lymphopenia after photon versus proton radiotherapy. Study results and caveats: Only patients who died were analyzed for survival; proton advantage is unproven. A bigger post-nadir fall in TCR diversity correlated inversely with survival time in deceased patients. Proton therapy kept repertoires fairly stable, unlike photons, which gained effector/memory cells.

V lost 3 bases to trimming and J lost 4 bases, with 12 bases between them. Germline V lookup: CDR1 LNHDA, CDR2 SQIVND (reference sequence). The CDR3 sequence is 14 residues long. As to this clone: Its target is unknown.

Some clones are missing from TCRdb's copy, which holds only in-frame ones; the method was immunoSEQ multiplex PCR. The table lists approximately 71,000 clones, under 95% of them singletons. This clonotype was sampled from a woman aged 70-85 years with pancreatic cancer. The sample in question was peripheral blood, obtained from a patient treated with photon-based radiotherapy. The chain is built from TRBV19 and TRBJ2-5; a possible D gene is TRBD2 (5 bases). CDR3 sequence reads: CASSIEGNGETQYF. The CDR3 DNA is TGTGCCAGTAGTATTGAGGGAAATGGAGAGACCCAGTACTTC.